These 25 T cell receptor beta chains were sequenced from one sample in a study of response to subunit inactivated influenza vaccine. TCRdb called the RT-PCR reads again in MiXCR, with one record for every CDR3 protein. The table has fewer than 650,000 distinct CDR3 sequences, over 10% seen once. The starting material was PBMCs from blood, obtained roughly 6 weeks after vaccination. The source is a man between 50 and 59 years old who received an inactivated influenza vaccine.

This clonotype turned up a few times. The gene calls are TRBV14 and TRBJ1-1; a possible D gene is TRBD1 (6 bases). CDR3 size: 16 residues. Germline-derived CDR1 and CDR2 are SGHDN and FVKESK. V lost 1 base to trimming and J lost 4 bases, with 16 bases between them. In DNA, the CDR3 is TGTGCCAGCAGCCAAGCGCTTTTGGGGGCGCGCACTGAAGCTTTCTTT. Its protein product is CASSQALLGARTEAFF. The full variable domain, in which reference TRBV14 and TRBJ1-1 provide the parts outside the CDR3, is EAGVTQFPSHSVIEKGQTVTLRCDPISGHDNLYWYRRVMGKEIKFLLHFVKESKQDESGMPNNRFLAERTGGTYSTLKVQPAELEDSGVYFCASSQALLGARTEAFFGQGTRLTVV.

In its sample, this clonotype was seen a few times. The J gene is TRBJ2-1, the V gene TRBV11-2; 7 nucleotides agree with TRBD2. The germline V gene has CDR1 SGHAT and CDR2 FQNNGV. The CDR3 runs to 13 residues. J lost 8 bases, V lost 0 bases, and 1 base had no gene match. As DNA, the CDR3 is TGTGCCAGCAGCTTAGAAAGCGGGGATGAGCAGTTCTTC. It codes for CASSLESGDEQFF.

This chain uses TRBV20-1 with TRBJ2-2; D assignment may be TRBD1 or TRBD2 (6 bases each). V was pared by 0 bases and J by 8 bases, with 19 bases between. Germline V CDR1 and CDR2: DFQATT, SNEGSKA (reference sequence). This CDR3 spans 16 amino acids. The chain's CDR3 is CSARDQGWGASGELFF. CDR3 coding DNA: TGCAGTGCTAGAGATCAAGGGTGGGGGGCTTCAGGGGAGCTGTTTTTT.

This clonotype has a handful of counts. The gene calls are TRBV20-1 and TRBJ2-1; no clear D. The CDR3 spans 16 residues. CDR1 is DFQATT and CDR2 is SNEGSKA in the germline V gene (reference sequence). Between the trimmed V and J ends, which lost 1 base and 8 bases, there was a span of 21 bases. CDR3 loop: CSARVIGKTPLDEQFF. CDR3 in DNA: TGCAGTGCTAGAGTGATTGGCAAGACACCCCTCGATGAGCAGTTCTTC.

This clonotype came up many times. For the CDR3, the DNA is TGTGCCAGCAGTTTACTGGTTCTACTACGTCGACAGGGGGCGAACAATCAGCCCCAGCATTTT. Its translation is CASSLLVLLRRQGANNQPQHF. The chain joins TRBV12-3 or TRBV12-4 to TRBJ1-5, with TRBD1 matching 10 bases. CDR3 size: 21 residues. V lost 2 bases to trimming and J lost 3 bases; unmatched junction nucleotides: 19.

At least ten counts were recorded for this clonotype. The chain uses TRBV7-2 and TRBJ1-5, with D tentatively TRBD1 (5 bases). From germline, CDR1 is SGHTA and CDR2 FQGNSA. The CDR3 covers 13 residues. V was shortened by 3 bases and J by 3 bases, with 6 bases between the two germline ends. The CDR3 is CASSLGVNQPQHF. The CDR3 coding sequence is TGTGCCAGCAGCTTGGGGGTCAATCAGCCCCAGCATTTT.

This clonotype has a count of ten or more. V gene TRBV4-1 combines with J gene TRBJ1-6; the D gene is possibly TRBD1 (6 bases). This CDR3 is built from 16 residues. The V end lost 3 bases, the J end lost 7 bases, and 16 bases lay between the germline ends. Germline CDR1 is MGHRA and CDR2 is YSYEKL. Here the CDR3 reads CASSHIYRARNSPLHF. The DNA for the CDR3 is TGCGCCAGCAGCCACATCTACAGGGCGCGCAATTCACCCCTCCACTTT.

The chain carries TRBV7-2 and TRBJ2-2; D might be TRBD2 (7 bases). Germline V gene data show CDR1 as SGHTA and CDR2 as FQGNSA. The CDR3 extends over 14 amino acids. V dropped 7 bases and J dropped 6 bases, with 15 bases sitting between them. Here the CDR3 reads CASTNWGGSGELFF. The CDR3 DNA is TGTGCCAGCACCAATTGGGGGGGCTCCGGGGAGCTGTTTTTT.

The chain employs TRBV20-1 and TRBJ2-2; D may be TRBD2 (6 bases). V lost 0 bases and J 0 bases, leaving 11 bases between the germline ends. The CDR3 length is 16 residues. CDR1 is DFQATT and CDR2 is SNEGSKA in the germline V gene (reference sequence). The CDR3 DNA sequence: TGCAGTGCTAGAGACGGGGGACTGTCGAACACCGGGGAGCTGTTTTTT. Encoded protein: CSARDGGLSNTGELFF.

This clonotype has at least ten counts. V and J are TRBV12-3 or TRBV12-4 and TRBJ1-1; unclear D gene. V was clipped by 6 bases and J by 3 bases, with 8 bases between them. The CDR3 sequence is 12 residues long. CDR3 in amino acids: CASRDTDTEAFF. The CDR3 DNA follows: TGTGCCAGCAGAGACACCGACACTGAAGCTTTCTTT.

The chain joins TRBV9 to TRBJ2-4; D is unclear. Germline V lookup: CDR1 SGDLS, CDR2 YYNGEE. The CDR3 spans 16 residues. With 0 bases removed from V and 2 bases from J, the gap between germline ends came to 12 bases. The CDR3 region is CASSVEGGPTKNIQYF. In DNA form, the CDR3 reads TGTGCCAGCAGCGTAGAAGGTGGACCTACCAAAAACATTCAGTACTTC.

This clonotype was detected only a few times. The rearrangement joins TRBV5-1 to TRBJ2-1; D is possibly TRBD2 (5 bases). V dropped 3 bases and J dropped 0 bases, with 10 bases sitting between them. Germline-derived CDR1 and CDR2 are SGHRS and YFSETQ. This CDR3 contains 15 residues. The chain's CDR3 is CASSSVANSYNEQFF. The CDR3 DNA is TGCGCCAGCAGCTCCGTAGCGAACTCCTACAATGAGCAGTTCTTC.

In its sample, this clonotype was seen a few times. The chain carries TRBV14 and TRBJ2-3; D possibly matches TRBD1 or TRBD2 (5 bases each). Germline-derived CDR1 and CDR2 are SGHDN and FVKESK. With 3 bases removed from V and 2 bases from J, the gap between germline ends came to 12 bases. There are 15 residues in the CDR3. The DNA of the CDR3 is TGTGCCAGCAGCCAGGGGACCCTGGCCACAGATACGCAGTATTTT. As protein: CASSQGTLATDTQYF.

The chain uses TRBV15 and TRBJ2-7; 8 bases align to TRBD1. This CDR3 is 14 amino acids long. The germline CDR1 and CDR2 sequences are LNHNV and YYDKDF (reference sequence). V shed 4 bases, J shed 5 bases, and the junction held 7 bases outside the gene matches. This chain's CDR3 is CATSKGTGGDEQYF. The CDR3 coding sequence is TGTGCCACCAGCAAGGGGACAGGAGGCGACGAGCAGTACTTC.

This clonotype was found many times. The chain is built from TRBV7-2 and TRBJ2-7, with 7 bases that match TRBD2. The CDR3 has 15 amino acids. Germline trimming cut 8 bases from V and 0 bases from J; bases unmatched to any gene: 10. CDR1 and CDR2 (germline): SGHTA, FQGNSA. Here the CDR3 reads CASRSRRGSSYEQYF. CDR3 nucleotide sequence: TGTGCCAGCCGAAGCCGTCGCGGGAGCTCCTACGAGCAGTACTTC.

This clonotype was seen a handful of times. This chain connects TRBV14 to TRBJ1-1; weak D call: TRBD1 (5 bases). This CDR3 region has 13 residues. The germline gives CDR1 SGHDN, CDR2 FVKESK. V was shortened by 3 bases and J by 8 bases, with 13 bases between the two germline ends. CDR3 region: CASSQGNGAEAFF. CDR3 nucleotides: TGTGCCAGCAGCCAGGGGAACGGGGCCGAAGCTTTCTTT.

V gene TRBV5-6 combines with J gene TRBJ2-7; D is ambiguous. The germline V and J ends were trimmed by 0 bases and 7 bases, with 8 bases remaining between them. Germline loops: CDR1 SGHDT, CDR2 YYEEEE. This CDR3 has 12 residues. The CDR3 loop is CASSLVSREQYF. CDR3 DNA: TGTGCCAGCAGCTTGGTCAGTAGGGAGCAGTACTTC.

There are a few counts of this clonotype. In nucleotides, the CDR3 is TGTGCCAGCAGTTCGACGACTAGCCCTAGCTCCTACAATGAGCAGTTCTTC. It is translated as CASSSTTSPSSYNEQFF. V usage is TRBV6-5 and J usage is TRBJ2-1; 7 positions match TRBD2. This CDR3 is 17 amino acids long. CDR1 is MNHEY, CDR2 SVGAGI, per germline. The V and J ends lost 4 bases and 0 bases, in that order; junction bases with no gene match: 9.

The CDR3 DNA reads TGCAGTCTAGCGGGGGGGGAAGAGACCCAGTACTTC. Protein sequence: CSLAGGEETQYF. The chain joins TRBV20-1 to TRBJ2-5, with 12 bases identical to TRBD2. CDR3 length: 12 amino acids. Germline V gives CDR1 DFQATT, CDR2 SNEGSKA (reference sequence). The V gene end was trimmed by 8 bases and the J gene end by 3 bases; junction bases not matched to a gene: 1.

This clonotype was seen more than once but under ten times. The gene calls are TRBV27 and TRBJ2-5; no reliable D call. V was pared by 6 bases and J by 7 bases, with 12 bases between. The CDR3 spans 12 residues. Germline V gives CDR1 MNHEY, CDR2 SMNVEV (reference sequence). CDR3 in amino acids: CASSPTPGTQYF. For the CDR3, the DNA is TGTGCCAGCAGCCCTACCCCAGGGACCCAGTACTTC.

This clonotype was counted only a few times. For the CDR3, the DNA is TGTGCCATCAGTGAAAGCGGGGGGCATGGAGAGACCCAGTACTTC. Translation: CAISESGGHGETQYF. The chain uses TRBV10-3 and TRBJ2-5, with 9 bases identical to TRBD2. V gave up 3 bases and J gave up 4 bases; unmatched junction bases: 6. The CDR3 sequence is 15 residues long. The germline CDR1 and CDR2 sequences are ENHRY and SYGVKD.

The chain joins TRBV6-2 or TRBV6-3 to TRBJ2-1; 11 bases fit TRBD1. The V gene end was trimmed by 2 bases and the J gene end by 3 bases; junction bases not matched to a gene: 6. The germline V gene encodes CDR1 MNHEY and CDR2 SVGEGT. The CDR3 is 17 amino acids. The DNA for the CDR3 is TGTGCCAGCAGTTACGCCAGGACAGGGGGCTACTACAATGAGCAGTTCTTC. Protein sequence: CASSYARTGGYYNEQFF.

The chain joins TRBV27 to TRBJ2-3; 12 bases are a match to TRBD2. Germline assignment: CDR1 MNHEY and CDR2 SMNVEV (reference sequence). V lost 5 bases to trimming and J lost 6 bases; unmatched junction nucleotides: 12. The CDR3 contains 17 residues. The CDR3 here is CASSQRLAGVVSDTQYF. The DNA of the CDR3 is TGTGCCAGCAGTCAAAGACTAGCGGGAGTCGTGTCGGATACGCAGTATTTT.

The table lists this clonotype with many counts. For the CDR3, the DNA is TGTGCCAGCAGCCCCGGACAGGGTAGGGGCTACGAGCAGTACTTC. This gives the protein CASSPGQGRGYEQYF. The rearrangement links TRBV3-1 to TRBJ2-7, with 8 bases matching TRBD1. From germline, CDR1 is LGHDT and CDR2 YNNKEL (reference sequence). J gave up 3 bases and V 4 bases, and 8 bases lay outside the gene matches. The CDR3 contains 15 residues.

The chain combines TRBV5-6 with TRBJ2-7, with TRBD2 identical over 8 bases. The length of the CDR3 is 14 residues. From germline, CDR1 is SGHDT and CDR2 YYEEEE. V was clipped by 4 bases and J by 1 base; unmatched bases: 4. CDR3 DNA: TGTGCCAGCAGCCGGCGCGGGGGGTCCTACGAGCAGTACTTC. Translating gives CASSRRGGSYEQYF. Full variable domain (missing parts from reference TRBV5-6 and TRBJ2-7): DAGVTQSPTHLIKTRGQQVTLRCSPKSGHDTVSWYQQALGQGPQFIFQYYEEEERQRGNFPDRFSGHQFPNYSSELNVNALLLGDSALYLCASSRRGGSYEQYFGPGTRLTVT.